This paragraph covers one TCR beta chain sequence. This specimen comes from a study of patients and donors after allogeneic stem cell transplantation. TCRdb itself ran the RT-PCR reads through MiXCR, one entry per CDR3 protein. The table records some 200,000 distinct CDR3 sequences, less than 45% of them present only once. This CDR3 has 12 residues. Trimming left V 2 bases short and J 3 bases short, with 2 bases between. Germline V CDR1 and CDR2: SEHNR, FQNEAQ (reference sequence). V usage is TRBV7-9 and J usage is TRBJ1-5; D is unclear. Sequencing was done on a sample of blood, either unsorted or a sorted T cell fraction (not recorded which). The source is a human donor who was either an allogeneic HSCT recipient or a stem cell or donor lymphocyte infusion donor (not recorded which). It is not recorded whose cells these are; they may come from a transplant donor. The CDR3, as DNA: TGTGCCAGCAGCTTAACCAATCAGCCCCAGCATTTT. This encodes CASSLTNQPQHF.